The T cell receptor beta chain described here comes from a study of identifying expanded T cells in peripheral blood. This CDR3 region has 18 residues. Germline assignment: CDR1 MGHRA and CDR2 YSYEKL. The V gene lost 0 bases and the J gene lost 0 bases, with 16 bases spanning the gap. Overall study results and limits: Variance in clone template counts between approximately two-week samples significantly increased with total template count across all healthy donors.

No infections or other immune events were documented during collection. Method: immunoSEQ multiplex PCR; TCRdb's copy keeps in-frame clones and lacks some. This table holds around 94,000 clones, approximately 84% found once. As concerns this clone: Its specificity is unknown.

The TCR sequence derives from a person between 18 and 70 years old in good health. Material: blood. The chain uses TRBV4-1 and TRBJ2-3; no firm D call. CDR3 loop: CASSQDRKNPSSTDTQYF. CDR3 sequence (DNA): TGCGCCAGCAGCCAAGATCGGAAGAATCCTTCTAGCACAGATACGCAGTATTTT.